The 9 T cell receptor beta chains below come from one sample, sequenced in a study of siplizumab effects on memory and regulatory T cells. The repertoire was sequenced with immunoSEQ multiplex PCR; TCRdb's copy has only in-frame clones and lacks some. The sample has tens of thousands of clones, 93% seen once. Input material: CD8+ T cells sorted from blood. These receptors were collected from a human donor in good health.

The gene calls are TRBV11-2 and TRBJ2-1; weak D call: TRBD2 (5 bases). The CDR3 length is 17 residues. V lost 3 bases to trimming and J lost 4 bases, with 19 bases between them. Germline CDR1 reads SGHAT; CDR2 reads FQNNGV. In DNA form, the CDR3 reads TGTGCCAGCAGCTTCACCCCTGGGGAGACTCCTTACAATGAGCAGTTCTTC. It is translated as CASSFTPGETPYNEQFF.

The chain has TRBV4-1 and TRBJ2-7; TRBD1 or TRBD2 may be the D gene (5 bases each). CDR1 and CDR2 (germline): MGHRA, YSYEKL. V dropped 1 base and J dropped 5 bases, with 18 bases sitting between them. This CDR3 spans 16 amino acids. The CDR3 bases are TGCGCCAGCAGCCAAGGAGGCACTAGTCGGGGCCACGAGCAGTACTTC. This translates into CASSQGGTSRGHEQYF.

The V and J genes are TRBV10-1 and TRBJ2-5; 7 positions match TRBD1. The germline CDR1 and CDR2 sequences are WNHNN and SYGVQD (reference sequence). J lost 2 bases, V lost 3 bases, and 3 bases had no gene match. The CDR3 covers 14 residues. The CDR3 region has the DNA TGCGCCAGCAGTGATGGGACAGAGCAAGAGACCCAGTACTTC. Its protein product is CASSDGTEQETQYF.

The J gene is TRBJ1-5, the V gene TRBV7-8, with D hard to call. This CDR3 contains 15 residues. The ends were cut back, 1 base at V and 2 bases at J, with 9 bases in the middle. CDR1 and CDR2 (germline): SGHVS, FQNEAQ. The CDR3, as DNA: TGTGCCAGCAGCTTAGAATTGAGGGGCAATCAGCCCCAGCATTTT. This encodes CASSLELRGNQPQHF.

This clone was seen once. This chain links TRBV15 with TRBJ1-4, with D perhaps TRBD1 (6 bases). This CDR3 is 15 amino acids long. Germline V gene lookup returns CDR1 LNHNV and CDR2 YYDKDF (reference sequence). Trimming shortened V by 4 bases and J by 3 bases, and 12 bases separated the two germline ends. The CDR3 spells CATSTGQLPNEKLFF. In nucleotides, the CDR3 is TGTGCCACCAGCACAGGACAGCTACCTAATGAAAAACTGTTTTTT.

This chain joins TRBV28 and TRBJ1-1; D remains ambiguous. Germline V CDR1 and CDR2: MDHEN, SYDVKM. V lost 5 bases to trimming and J lost 1 base, with 8 bases between them. CDR3 length equals 13 residues. The CDR3 DNA reads as TGTGCCAGCAGTCCCAGTTGGAACACTGAAGCTTTCTTT. It codes for CASSPSWNTEAFF. Full variable domain (remainder filled in from reference TRBV28 and TRBJ1-1): DVKVTQSSRYLVKRTGEKVFLECVQDMDHENMFWYRQDPGLGLRLIYFSYDVKMKEKGDIPEGYSVSREKKERFSLILESASTNQTSMYLCASSPSWNTEAFFGQGTRLTVV.

Details on this clone: Other DNA sequences in the sample encode the same CDR3. J is TRBJ2-1 and V is TRBV7-3; unclear D gene. The germline V gene encodes CDR1 SGHTA and CDR2 FQGTGA. The CDR3 is made up of 11 amino acids. V was shortened by 2 bases and J by 10 bases, with 6 bases between the two germline ends. This CDR3 is CASSLGREQFF. CDR3 in DNA: TGTGCCAGCAGCTTAGGGCGAGAGCAGTTCTTC.

This sequence joins TRBV2 and TRBJ1-1, with D hard to call. This CDR3 spans 14 amino acids. Germline assignment: CDR1 SNHLY and CDR2 FYNNEI. V was pared by 3 bases and J by 4 bases, with 12 bases between. CDR3 coding DNA: TGTGCCAGCAGTGAGGGTAGCGCGGGCACTGAAGCTTTCTTT. Its protein product is CASSEGSAGTEAFF.

This chain connects TRBV7-9 to TRBJ2-7, with D unresolved. This CDR3 is 13 amino acids long. V lost 5 bases to trimming and J lost 4 bases, with 12 bases between them. The germline gives CDR1 SEHNR, CDR2 FQNEAQ (reference sequence). CDR3 sequence (DNA): TGTGCCAGCAGCGTGAACTCTGGGTACGAGCAGTACTTC. Translated, it gives CASSVNSGYEQYF. Full variable domain (remainder filled in from reference TRBV7-9 and TRBJ2-7): DTGVSQNPRHKITKRGQNVTFRCDPISEHNRLYWYRQTLGQGPEFLTYFQNEAQLEKSRLLSDRFSAERPKGSFSTLEIQRTEQGDSAMYLCASSVNSGYEQYFGPGTRLTVT.